The source of this TCR beta chain is a study of blood T cells in healthy people across ages. This clonotype was picked up a small number of times. Primers used in a second PCR of about 6 to 11 cycles were a sample-barcoded 5' primer and a J-beta primer mix. TCRdb reprocessed the 5' RACE reads via MiXCR and lists one record per CDR3 protein. Seen here are roughly 800,000 distinct CDR3 sequences, about three fifths observed once, and the top ten hold about 20%. The V and J ends lost 6 bases and 2 bases, in that order; junction bases with no gene match: 5. The CDR3 length is 15 residues. The sequence derives from a man aged 25 to 40 in good health. Sequences were obtained from blood. This chain joins TRBV12-3 or TRBV12-4 and TRBJ2-1, with 9 bases matching TRBD1. In DNA form, the CDR3 reads TGTGCCAGCAGAGCAACAGGGGGCCCCTACAATGAGCAGTTCTTC. Translated, it gives CASRATGGPYNEQFF.